The T cell receptor beta chain under discussion was sequenced for a study of T cells after yellow fever vaccination. This clonotype was detected many times. Per germline, CDR1 KGHSH and CDR2 LQKENI. CDR3 size: 15 residues. Trimming took off 3 bases at V and 2 bases at J, with 13 bases between the two ends. MiXCR, run by TCRdb on the 5' RACE reads, gives a single entry per CDR3 protein. The sample lists 25,000 to 35,000 distinct CDR3 sequences, 4.4% seen once, with under 55% in the top ten. The TCR comes from a man aged 25-45 years who received the YFV17D yellow fever vaccine. The rearrangement uses TRBV18 and TRBJ1-2; D ambiguous. The sample in question was CD8+ T cells sorted from PBMCs, obtained 5 days after the yellow fever booster vaccination. This chain's CDR3 is CASSPGPRENYGYTF. CDR3 DNA sequence: TGTGCCAGCTCACCTGGTCCCAGAGAGAACTATGGCTACACCTTC.